A single T cell receptor (beta chain) is shown here with its context. The antigen is not known. The CDR3 is 14 residues long. After removal of 7 bases from V and 7 bases from J, the junction contained 11 bases not matched to a gene. Expressed TCRB transcripts got sequenced, as all isolated RNA was reverse transcribed. Sequencing was performed with immunoSEQ multiplex PCR; in TCRdb, only in-frame clones are kept and a portion is missing. The sample has hundreds of thousands of clones; about 15% are singletons. The sample belongs to a study of beta chain features in type 1 diabetes. General study results and limits: Among all four CD4+ subsets, Type 1 diabetes patients had TCRB CDR3s that were moderately but significantly shorter. Researchers cautioned that cDNA sequencing could over-represent cells with high TCR expression.

This clonotype was obtained from a man younger than 40 in good health. The material sequenced was central memory CD4+ T cells from blood. J is TRBJ2-7 and V is TRBV23-1; 9 bases match TRBD1. TRBV23-1 is identified as an open reading frame with a role that is uncertain. CDR3 in amino acids: CASNTLPGTGEQYF. CDR3 DNA sequence: TGCGCCAGCAACACGCTTCCTGGGACAGGGGAGCAGTACTTC.